A selection of T cell receptor beta chains follows, all from one sample in a study of cytomegalovirus exposure and HLA in healthy donors. Profiling relied on immunoSEQ multiplex PCR, and the TCRdb table lists in-frame clones only, not all of them. The profile shows about 97,000 clones, over 60% of them singletons. The sequencing input was PBMCs. The receptors were sampled from a male donor in good health and CMV-seropositive. Both conserved end residues are part of each CDR3. The D gene is left open where the match is weak. Size is omitted from some rows. Given values are once, few, many or a class for expanded clones.

>13|TRBJ2-2|.|.|TRBV29-1
CSSSGVGTGELFF
TGCAGCTCCTCGGGGGTAGGCACCGGGGAGCTGTTTTTT
>14|TRBJ2-7|.|TRBD2|TRBV6-6
CASRASGSSYEQYF
TGTGCCAGCAGAGCTAGCGGAAGCTCCTACGAGCAGTACTTC
>16|TRBJ2-7|.|TRBD2|TRBV4-3
CASSQGVLASGYEQYF
TGCGCCAGCAGCCAAGGGGTCCTTGCTAGCGGCTACGAGCAGTACTTC
>15|TRBJ2-5|.|TRBD2|TRBV4-2
CASSQGLAGGETQYF
TGTGCCAGCAGCCAAGGACTAGCGGGAGGAGAGACCCAGTACTTC
>13|TRBJ2-3|.|TRBD2|TRBV29-1
CSVESGTADTQYF
TGCAGCGTTGAAAGCGGGACGGCAGATACGCAGTATTTT
>12|TRBJ2-7|.|TRBD1|TRBV6-1
CASRDRAYEQYF
TGTGCCAGCCGGGACAGGGCCTACGAGCAGTACTTC
>14|TRBJ2-3|.|.|TRBV27
CASSLTWATDTQYF
TGTGCCAGCAGTTTAACTTGGGCGACAGATACGCAGTATTTT
>15|TRBJ2-7|.|TRBD2|TRBV5-4
CASSTRGLGTYEQYF
TGTGCCAGCAGCACGAGGGGACTAGGAACCTACGAGCAGTACTTC
>14|TRBJ1-5|.|TRBD1|TRBV14
CASSQGQGIQPQHF
TGTGCCAGCAGCCAAGGACAGGGTATTCAGCCCCAGCATTTT
>16|TRBJ2-1|.|.|TRBV19
CASSARDFLGVNEQFF
TGTGCCAGTAGTGCCCGGGACTTCCTCGGGGTAAATGAGCAGTTCTTC
>15|TRBJ2-1|.|.|TRBV10-3
CAISESAASVNEQFF
TGTGCCATCAGTGAGTCGGCGGCTAGCGTAAATGAGCAGTTCTTC
>13|TRBJ2-6|few|.|TRBV7-9
CASKGAGANVLTF
TGTGCCAGCAAGGGGGCTGGGGCCAACGTCCTGACTTTC
>12|TRBJ2-1|once|.|TRBV7-8
CASSSFSNEQFF
TGTGCCAGCAGCTCTTTTTCGAATGAGCAGTTCTTC
>17|TRBJ1-2|.|.|TRBV21-1
CASSKVPGTGGNYGYTF
TGTGCCAGCAGCAAAGTTCCAGGAACAGGGGGCAACTATGGCTACACCTTC
>16|TRBJ2-2|.|TRBD1|TRBV19
CASSRKGQGDTGELFF
TGTGCCAGTAGCAGAAAAGGACAGGGAGACACCGGGGAGCTGTTTTTT
>16|TRBJ1-3|.|.|TRBV9
CASSVDPVYSGNTIYF
TGTGCCAGCAGCGTAGACCCGGTCTACTCTGGAAACACCATATATTTT
>14|TRBJ1-3|few|.|TRBV27
CASSYGGSGNTIYF
TGTGCCAGCAGTTATGGAGGCTCTGGAAACACCATATATTTT
>14|TRBJ2-5|.|.|TRBV18
CASSPTVRQETQYF
TGTGCCAGCTCTCCCACCGTGAGACAAGAGACCCAGTACTTC
>16|TRBJ2-3|.|TRBD2|TRBV6-4
CASRRTSGGAQDTQYF
TGTGCCAGCCGGAGGACTAGCGGAGGTGCACAAGATACGCAGTATTTT
>14|TRBJ2-5|.|TRBD1|TRBV11-1
CASSQTGGWETQYF
TGTGCCAGCAGCCAGACAGGGGGCTGGGAGACCCAGTACTTC
>15|TRBJ2-7|.|.|TRBV11-2
CASSLTGTLQYEQYF
TGTGCCAGCAGCTTGACCGGGACTCTCCAATACGAGCAGTACTTC
>12|TRBJ2-7|.|.|TRBV2
CASSMDGDEQYF
TGTGCCAGCAGCATGGACGGGGACGAGCAGTACTTC
>17|TRBJ2-1|.|TRBD1|TRBV4-3
CASSQDFAGTGGNEQFF
TGCGCCAGCAGCCAAGATTTCGCCGGGACAGGGGGCAATGAGCAGTTCTTC
>15|TRBJ2-3|.|.|TRBV4-3
CASSQEGRSTDTQYF
TGCGCCAGCAGCCAAGAGGGCAGGAGCACAGATACGCAGTATTTT
>14|TRBJ1-4|.|.|TRBV2
CASSGGEVRGKLFF
TGTGCCAGCAGTGGGGGGGAGGTGCGCGGAAAACTGTTTTTT
>15|TRBJ2-1|.|TRBD2|TRBV5-1
CASSYGTSVYNEQFF
TGCGCCAGCAGCTACGGGACTAGCGTCTACAATGAGCAGTTCTTC
>16|TRBJ2-1|once|TRBD1|TRBV9
CASSVRRQGKWNEQFF
TGTGCCAGCAGCGTTAGAAGACAGGGGAAATGGAACGAGCAGTTCTTC
>14|TRBJ2-1|.|TRBD2|TRBV2
CASSNGLARGEQFF
TGTGCCAGCAGCAACGGACTAGCCCGCGGTGAGCAGTTCTTC
>13|TRBJ1-3|.|.|TRBV5-1
CASSPRSGNTIYF
TGCGCCAGCAGCCCCCGGTCTGGAAACACCATATATTTT
>16|TRBJ2-7|.|TRBD2|TRBV7-2
CASSPNVGGGSYEQYF
TGTGCCAGCAGCCCAAACGTTGGCGGGGGCTCCTACGAGCAGTACTTC
>16|TRBJ2-4|.|.|TRBV7-2
CASSLNPGGAKNIQYF
TGTGCCAGCAGCTTAAATCCAGGTGGAGCCAAAAACATTCAGTACTTC
>14|TRBJ2-3|.|.|TRBV7-3
CASSQGTYTDTQYF
TGTGCCAGCAGCCAAGGGACATACACAGATACGCAGTATTTT
>12|TRBJ2-1|.|.|TRBV5-1
CASFLAPNEQFF
TGCGCCAGCTTTCTAGCTCCCAATGAGCAGTTCTTC
>14|TRBJ2-2|.|.|TRBV28
CASSLMSFTGELFF
TGTGCCAGCAGTTTAATGTCCTTCACCGGGGAGCTGTTTTTT
>13|TRBJ2-7|.|.|TRBV19
CASSIATDYEQYF
TGTGCCAGTAGTATAGCGACAGATTACGAGCAGTACTTC